This T cell receptor beta chain was found in a study of blood T cell repertoires in COVID-19. Study-wide background: Samples of COVID-19 (acute and convalescent) were obtained from the United States, Italy and Spain. Sample material is recorded as cDNA or gDNA derived from T cells, B-cell-depleted T cells, or PBMCs.

Germline V gene lookup returns CDR1 MNHEY and CDR2 SVGAGI. The CDR3 is 15 amino acids. The J segment lost 1 base and the V segment lost 5 bases, leaving 3 bases of the junction unmatched. Original processing methods: Estimation of nucleated cell counts was performed using reference gene primer amplification. Libraries were prepared by immunoSEQ multiplex PCR; TCRdb keeps only in-frame clonotypes and omits some of them. The V and J calls and the clone size are those of that table, but D and trimming were determined from the DNA. The sample carries 65,000 or so clones, roughly 79% recorded once. The sequence was collected from a man aged 55 to 70 with acute or convalescent COVID-19. This chain joins TRBV6-5 and TRBJ2-1; 9 bases are a match to TRBD2. Sequenced material: peripheral blood. The DNA of the CDR3 is TGTGCCAGCAGTCCGCGGGGGGGTTCCTACAATGAGCAGTTCTTC. This encodes CASSPRGGSYNEQFF.